These 4 T cell receptor beta chains were all obtained from the same sample, sequenced in a study of glioma-infiltrating T cells. TCR alpha and beta CDR3 regions were amplified from RNA using iRepertoire nested multiplex PCR. TCRdb ran MiXCR on the multiplex PCR reads and lists one entry per CDR3 protein. The table lists 4,500 to 7,500 distinct CDR3 sequences, roughly 28% of them singletons, with 13% in the top ten. The sequenced sample was glioma tissue, nonneoplastic brain tissue, or PBMCs (not recorded which). Receptors were obtained from a human donor with low-grade glioma or glioblastoma, undergoing nonglioma brain surgery, or in good health (not recorded which).

This clonotype has a handful of counts. The V and J genes are TRBV7-6 and TRBJ2-7, with 7 bases that match TRBD1. The V segment lost 4 bases and the J segment 0 bases; nucleotides outside the gene matches: 3. CDR3 length equals 14 residues. The germline gives CDR1 SGHVS, CDR2 FNYEAQ. CDR3 nucleotides: TGTGCCAGCAGCTGGGGACAGCACTCCTACGAGCAGTACTTC. It specifies CASSWGQHSYEQYF.

This clonotype was counted ten times or more. The rearrangement uses TRBV30 and TRBJ1-1; tentative D call: TRBD1 (5 bases). V gave up 5 bases and J gave up 1 base, with 11 bases separating them. This CDR3 has 13 amino acids. The V gene's germline CDR1 is GTSNPN and CDR2 SVGIG (reference sequence). The CDR3 coding sequence is TGTGCCTGGGGTATCACAGGGAACACTGAAGCTTTCTTT. This encodes CAWGITGNTEAFF.

This clonotype was observed at least ten times. V is TRBV11-3 and J is TRBJ2-1, with 8 bases lining up with TRBD2. J gave up 9 bases and V 2 bases, and 9 bases lay outside the gene matches. CDR1 is SGHNT, CDR2 YENEEA, per germline. The CDR3 extends over 15 amino acids. The CDR3, as DNA: TGTGCCAGCAGCTTACTGACGGGAGGGCCAGGTGAGCAGTTCTTC. Translation gives CASSLLTGGPGEQFF.

The table lists this clonotype with many counts. The chain has TRBV18 and TRBJ2-6; a possible D gene is TRBD1 (6 bases). Trimming shortened V by 4 bases and J by 0 bases, and 16 bases separated the two germline ends. The length of the CDR3 is 18 residues. Germline assignment: CDR1 KGHSH and CDR2 LQKENI. The CDR3 nucleotides read TGTGCCAGCTCACGAAACAGGGAAGGGACCTCTGGGGCCAACGTCCTGACTTTC. This codes for CASSRNREGTSGANVLTF. The full variable domain, rest sourced from reference TRBV18 and TRBJ2-6, is NAGVMQNPRHLVRRRGQEARLRCSPMKGHSHVYWYRQLPEEGLKFMVYLQKENIIDESGMPKERFSAEFPKEGPSILRIQQVVRGDSAAYFCASSRNREGTSGANVLTFGAGSRLTVL.